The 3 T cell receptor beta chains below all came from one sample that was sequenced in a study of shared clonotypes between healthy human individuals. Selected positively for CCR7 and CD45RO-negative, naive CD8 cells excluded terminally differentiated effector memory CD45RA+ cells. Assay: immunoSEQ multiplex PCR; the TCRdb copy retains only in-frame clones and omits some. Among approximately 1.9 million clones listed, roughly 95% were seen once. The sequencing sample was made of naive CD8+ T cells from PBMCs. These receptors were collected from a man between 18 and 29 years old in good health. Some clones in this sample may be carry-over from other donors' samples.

CDR3 sequence (DNA): TGTGCCAGCAGCGTATTGGGCGGGACTAGCTTCCAAGAGACCCAGTACTTC. Residues: CASSVLGGTSFQETQYF. This chain links TRBV9 with TRBJ2-5; 9 nucleotides line up with TRBD2. This CDR3 region has 17 residues. CDR1 and CDR2 (germline): SGDLS, YYNGEE. V was pared by 1 base and J by 1 base, with 8 bases of the junction left unmatched.

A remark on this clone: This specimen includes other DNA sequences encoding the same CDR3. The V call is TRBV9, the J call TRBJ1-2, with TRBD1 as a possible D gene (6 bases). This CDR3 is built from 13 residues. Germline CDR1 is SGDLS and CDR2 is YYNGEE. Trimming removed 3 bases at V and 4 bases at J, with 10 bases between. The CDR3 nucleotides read TGTGCCAGCAGCGGGGGGGCCGGCTATGGCTACACCTTC. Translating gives CASSGGAGYGYTF.

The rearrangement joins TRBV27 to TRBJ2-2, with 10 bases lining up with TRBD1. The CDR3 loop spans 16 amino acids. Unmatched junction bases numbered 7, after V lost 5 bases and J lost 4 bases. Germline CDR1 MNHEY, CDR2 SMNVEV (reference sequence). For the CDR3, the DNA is TGTGCCAGCAGTACCCGGACAGGGGGAATCACCGGGGAGCTGTTTTTT. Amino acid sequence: CASSTRTGGITGELFF.